These 7 T cell receptor beta chains share one sample of origin, sequenced in a study of cytomegalovirus exposure and HLA in healthy donors. The study ran its PCR with 60 Vbeta and 13 Jbeta primers. Here immunoSEQ multiplex PCR was the method, and the copy in TCRdb shows in-frame clones only, minus some. The sample shows 50,000 to 70,000 clones, under 80% of them seen only once. Source material: PBMCs. Receptors originate from a young man in good health and CMV-seropositive.

The gene calls are TRBV19 and TRBJ1-2; 7 bases fit TRBD1. The V segment lost 6 bases and the J segment 2 bases; nucleotides outside the gene matches: 3. The CDR3 spans 13 residues. Germline CDR1 and CDR2: LNHDA and SQIVND (reference sequence). The chain's CDR3 is CASRGQENYGYTF. The CDR3 DNA sequence: TGTGCCAGTAGAGGACAGGAGAACTATGGCTACACCTTC.

V is TRBV15 and J is TRBJ2-7; a possible D gene is TRBD1 (6 bases). Germline lookup yields CDR1 LNHNV and CDR2 YYDKDF (reference sequence). V lost 3 bases to trimming and J lost 6 bases, with 15 bases between them. This CDR3 comprises 14 residues. The DNA of the CDR3 is TGTGCCACCAGCAGTCTCAGACAGGTCGTCGAGCAGTACTTC. Translation: CATSSLRQVVEQYF.

The rearrangement joins TRBV7-2 to TRBJ2-2, with 9 nucleotides matching TRBD1. The V gene's germline CDR1 is SGHTA and CDR2 FQGNSA. There are 15 residues in the CDR3. Unmatched junction bases numbered 7, after V lost 3 bases and J lost 8 bases. The CDR3 is CASSLNRGPSGELFF. DNA of the CDR3: TGTGCCAGCAGCTTGAACAGGGGGCCGAGTGGGGAGCTGTTTTTT. Based on the CDR3 plus reference TRBV7-2 and TRBJ2-2, the full variable domain is GAGVSQSPSNKVTEKGKDVELRCDPISGHTALYWYRQSLGQGLEFLIYFQGNSAPDKSGLPSDRFSAERTGGSVSTLTIQRTQQEDSAVYLCASSLNRGPSGELFFGEGSRLTVL.

This clone was picked up one time. The CDR3 DNA follows: TGTGCCAGCAGCTTAGGACTGAGCTCTGGGGCCAACGTCCTGACTTTC. The encoded protein is CASSLGLSSGANVLTF. This rearrangement joins TRBV7-8 to TRBJ2-6; D is unclear. V was clipped by 1 base and J by 0 bases, with 7 bases between them. Germline CDR1 and CDR2: SGHVS and FQNEAQ. This CDR3 comprises 16 residues.

This clone has a single count. V is TRBV28 and J is TRBJ2-2; D gene unclear. Germline-derived CDR1 and CDR2 are MDHEN and SYDVKM. Trimming took off 3 bases at V and 3 bases at J, with 5 bases between the two ends. This CDR3 has 13 amino acids. The CDR3 spells CASSLAYTGELFF. The CDR3 nucleotides read TGTGCCAGCAGTTTGGCATACACCGGGGAGCTGTTTTTT. Supplemented by reference TRBV28 and TRBJ2-2, the full variable domain reads DVKVTQSSRYLVKRTGEKVFLECVQDMDHENMFWYRQDPGLGLRLIYFSYDVKMKEKGDIPEGYSVSREKKERFSLILESASTNQTSMYLCASSLAYTGELFFGEGSRLTVL.

There are a few counts of this clone. V gene TRBV2 combines with J gene TRBJ1-1; 7 nucleotides agree with TRBD1. J was trimmed by 1 base and V by 6 bases; bases with no gene match: 5. This CDR3 has 14 residues. Germline V lookup: CDR1 SNHLY, CDR2 FYNNEI. The DNA of the CDR3 is TGTGCCAGCAGAAACAGGGGACAGAACACTGAAGCTTTCTTT. It specifies CASRNRGQNTEAFF.

CDR3 sequence reads: CASSGDRYNEQFF. CDR3 coding DNA: TGTGCCAGTAGTGGAGACAGATACAATGAGCAGTTCTTC. This sequence joins TRBV19 and TRBJ2-1, with D possibly TRBD1 on 5 matching bases. CDR1 and CDR2 from the germline V gene are LNHDA and SQIVND (reference sequence). The V gene lost 5 bases and the J gene lost 4 bases, with 9 bases spanning the gap. CDR3 length: 13 amino acids. The variable domain in full, completed from reference TRBV19 and TRBJ2-1, reads DGGITQSPKYLFRKEGQNVTLSCEQNLNHDAMYWYRQDPGQGLRLIYYSQIVNDFQKGDIAEGYSVSREKKESFPLTVTSAQKNPTAFYLCASSGDRYNEQFFGPGTRLTVL.